A selection of T cell receptor beta chains follows, all from one sample in a study of blood T cell repertoires in COVID-19. Clones were read by immunoSEQ multiplex PCR, and TCRdb kept only the in-frame ones, dropping some. The sample consists of 160,000 or so clones, approximately 90% of them appearing once. Sequencing was done on a sample of PBMCs or T cells enriched from blood (not recorded which). Receptors originate from a woman aged 45-59 years who had recovered from COVID-19. The CDR3 runs from the conserved cysteine through the conserved F or W. A D gene is named only where the DNA matches it firmly. A clone size is listed for some rows: how often the clone was seen (once, few, many), or a class if it is expanded.

>TRBJ1-1|-|-|TRBV6-6
TGTGCCAGCACCTTTACCGGTAGGGGGGGAAACACTGAAGCTTTCTTT
CASTFTGRGGNTEAFF
>TRBJ1-2|-|-|TRBV5-4
TGTGCCAGCAGCTTGGACAGGGTCTATGGCTACACCTTC
CASSLDRVYGYTF
>TRBJ2-7|-|TRBD2|TRBV30
TGTGCCTGGAGGACTCCTCGGACTAGCGGGGGGGACTCCTACGAGCAGTACTTC
CAWRTPRTSGGDSYEQYF
>TRBJ2-2|-|TRBD2|TRBV3-1/TRBV3-2
TGTGCCAGCAGCCCTTCCCCGGGACTAGCGGGGTGGACCGGGGAGCTGTTTTTT
CASSPSPGLAGWTGELFF
>TRBJ1-2|-|-|TRBV5-1
TGCGCCAGCAGCCAACACCGACAGCACTCCGCTGATGGCTACACCTTC
CASSQHRQHSADGYTF
>TRBJ2-2|-|-|TRBV9
TGTGCCAGCAAAAGCCCGAACACCGGGGAGCTGTTTTTT
CASKSPNTGELFF
>TRBJ2-7|-|TRBD2|TRBV4-3
TGCGCCAGCAGCCAAGAACATAGCGGGGGCTCCTACGAGCAGTACTTC
CASSQEHSGGSYEQYF
>TRBJ2-3|-|TRBD1|TRBV5-5
TGTGCCAGCAGCCAGCTCCGGGACAGGGCAACAGATACGCAGTATTTT
CASSQLRDRATDTQYF
>TRBJ2-1|-|TRBD2|TRBV7-9
TGTGCCAGCAGCTTACATAGCGGGGGGGCCAGTCATGATGAGCAGTTCTTC
CASSLHSGGASHDEQFF
>TRBJ1-5|few|-|TRBV27
TGTGCCAGCAGTTCTTTAGGGAGGCCCCAGCATTTT
CASSSLGRPQHF
>TRBJ1-5|-|TRBD1|TRBV19
TGTGCCAGTAGACAGACAGGGATAAGCAATCAGCCCCAGCATTTT
CASRQTGISNQPQHF
>TRBJ2-3|once|-|TRBV9
TGTGCCAGCAGCGGAGGACAGCTCCACTATACGCAGTATTTT
CASSGGQLHYTQYF
>TRBJ2-1|-|-|TRBV19
TGTGCCAGTAGTCCAGGGCAGCCCGCCAATGAGCAGTTCTTC
CASSPGQPANEQFF
>TRBJ1-1|-|-|TRBV4-2
TGTGCCAGCAGCCAAGATCGTGAGAGTGAAGCTTTCTTT
CASSQDRESEAFF
>TRBJ2-7|-|-|TRBV12-3/TRBV12-4
TGTGCCAGCAGTATACGGGACTTCGACGAGCAGTACTTC
CASSIRDFDEQYF
>TRBJ2-3|-|-|TRBV18
TGTGCCAGCTCGCTTGGAGGAACAGATACGCAGTATTTT
CASSLGGTDTQYF
>TRBJ1-2|-|TRBD1|TRBV24-1
TGTGCCACCAGTGACTTGGGACAGACCAATGGCTACACCTTC
CATSDLGQTNGYTF
>TRBJ1-1|few|-|TRBV3-1/TRBV3-2
TGTGCCAGCAGCCAAGAGGGTTTTCCAGGGCGAGCTTTCTTT
CASSQEGFPGRAFF
>TRBJ1-1|-|TRBD1|TRBV7-3
TGTGCCAGCAGCTCAGGACAGGGGCACACTGAAGCTTTCTTT
CASSSGQGHTEAFF